What follows are 3 T cell receptor beta chains derived from one specimen sequenced in a study of OX40 agonist ivuxolimab in advanced cancers. TCRdb's table, derived via immunoSEQ multiplex PCR, lists solely in-frame clones and lacks some. The sample consists of about 58,000 clones, 65% to 85% of them appearing once. The source was CD4+ or CD8+ T cells sorted from blood, collected in a trial of the OX40 agonist ivuxolimab. The origin of the receptors is an adult with an advanced solid tumor such as melanoma, head and neck, liver or kidney cancer.

The chain recombines TRBV15 with TRBJ2-2, with D perhaps matching TRBD1 (6 bases). The CDR3 extends over 17 amino acids. V was trimmed by 5 bases and J by 5 bases, leaving 21 bases between them. Germline loops: CDR1 LNHNV, CDR2 YYDKDF (reference sequence). CDR3 bases: TGTGCCACCAGCGGATTGGCGTGGGGACACACGACCGGGGAGCTGTTTTTT. Encoded protein: CATSGLAWGHTTGELFF.

This clone appeared a few times. This chain links TRBV4-2 with TRBJ2-5, with TRBD1 matching over 7 bases. The CDR3 spans 17 residues. Unmatched junction bases numbered 15, after V lost 3 bases and J lost 5 bases. Germline lookup yields CDR1 LGHNA and CDR2 YNFKEQ. The CDR3 region is CASSQGSRGRLWETQYF. The CDR3 DNA follows: TGTGCCAGCAGCCAGGGAAGTAGGGGGCGCCTTTGGGAGACCCAGTACTTC.

In this sample, this clone turned up once. The gene calls are TRBV7-9 and TRBJ1-4; no reliable D call. Germline V gene sequence: CDR1 SEHNR, CDR2 FQNEAQ (reference sequence). This CDR3 comprises 16 residues. Between the trimmed V and J ends, which lost 5 bases and 1 base, there was a span of 14 bases. CDR3 DNA sequence: TGTGCCAGCAGCGAATCCAACACCCAAACTAATGAAAAACTGTTTTTT. This encodes CASSESNTQTNEKLFF. The full variable domain, rest sourced from reference TRBV7-9 and TRBJ1-4, is DTGVSQNPRHKITKRGQNVTFRCDPISEHNRLYWYRQTLGQGPEFLTYFQNEAQLEKSRLLSDRFSAERPKGSFSTLEIQRTEQGDSAMYLCASSESNTQTNEKLFFGSGTQLSVL.